Presented here are 27 T cell receptor beta chains from one specimen sequenced in a study of blood T cells in healthy people across ages. Using a J-beta primer mix together with a sample-barcoded 5' primer, a second PCR was run for about 6 to 11 cycles. Each CDR3 protein is one row after TCRdb ran MiXCR on the 5' RACE reads. The sample includes 1.5 million to 2 million distinct CDR3 sequences, approximately 28% of them seen just once. Sequencing was done on a sample of blood. These receptors came from a woman aged 25 to 39 in good health.

This clonotype was detected only a few times. The chain employs TRBV6-6 and TRBJ1-4; perhaps TRBD1 as D (5 bases). Germline CDR1 reads MNHNY; CDR2 reads SVGAGI (reference sequence). The CDR3 sequence is 13 residues long. The V end was cut by 8 bases, the J end by 6 bases, with 13 bases between. CDR3 bases: TGTGCCAGCGAGGGGACCGCGGATGAAAAACTGTTTTTT. Amino acids: CASEGTADEKLFF.

The chain couples TRBV27 to TRBJ1-5; TRBD1 is a possible D gene (6 bases). In germline, CDR1 is MNHEY, CDR2 SMNVEV (reference sequence). The CDR3 contains 13 residues. V lost 6 bases to trimming and J lost 7 bases, with 13 bases between them. The CDR3 DNA reads TGTGCCAGCAGCAACGGGGGCCAGCAGCCCCAGCATTTT. Translated, it gives CASSNGGQQPQHF.

This clonotype was counted only a few times. The chain couples TRBV20-1 to TRBJ1-5, with a tentative D call TRBD1 (6 bases). CDR1 is DFQATT and CDR2 is SNEGSKA in the germline V gene (reference sequence). CDR3 length equals 15 residues. V shed 2 bases and J shed 4 bases, with 15 bases lying between them. In DNA form, the CDR3 reads TGCAGTGCTAGATTCCCCGGACAGAAAAATCAGCCCCAGCATTTT. Its protein product is CSARFPGQKNQPQHF.

J is TRBJ2-7 and V is TRBV29-1; either TRBD1 or TRBD2 may supply D (5 bases each). Trimming removed 3 bases from V and 2 bases from J, with 11 bases in between. There are 13 residues in the CDR3. The germline CDR1 and CDR2 sequences are SQVTM and ANQGSEA. Here the CDR3 DNA reads TGCAGCGTTGAGGGACGGGGCCCCTACGAGCAGTACTTC. Translating gives CSVEGRGPYEQYF.

The chain has TRBV6-1 and TRBJ1-1; D may be TRBD1 (5 bases). Trimming pared 1 base from V and 3 bases from J, leaving 12 bases between. The CDR3 consists of 15 residues. CDR1 is MNHNS and CDR2 is SASEGT in the germline V gene. CDR3 sequence reads: CASSEGFRGDTEAFF. Written as DNA, the CDR3 is TGTGCCAGCAGTGAAGGTTTCCGGGGGGACACTGAAGCTTTCTTT.

In this sample, this clonotype turned up a few times. CDR3 nucleotides: TGTGCCAGCAGCTTACCTGCAGGGGGCGTGTGGAAAAACATTCAGTACTTC. It specifies CASSLPAGGVWKNIQYF. The chain combines TRBV7-2 with TRBJ2-4; 8 positions agree with TRBD1. There are 17 residues in the CDR3. Germline loops: CDR1 SGHTA, CDR2 FQGNSA. J gave up 4 bases and V 2 bases, and 10 bases lay outside the gene matches. The full variable domain, completed using reference TRBV7-2 and TRBJ2-4, is GAGVSQSPSNKVTEKGKDVELRCDPISGHTALYWYRQSLGQGLEFLIYFQGNSAPDKSGLPSDRFSAERTGGSVSTLTIQRTQQEDSAVYLCASSLPAGGVWKNIQYFGAGTRLSVL.

The rearrangement links TRBV5-1 to TRBJ2-2, with a possible D match to TRBD2 (6 bases). The CDR3 is 16 amino acids. Germline-derived CDR1 and CDR2 are SGHRS and YFSETQ. Trimming left V 0 bases short and J 2 bases short, with 11 bases between. This chain's CDR3 is CASSLDWEDNTGELFF. CDR3 nucleotide sequence: TGCGCCAGCAGCTTGGATTGGGAGGATAACACCGGGGAGCTGTTTTTT. Looking up the rest from reference TRBV5-1 and TRBJ2-2 gives the full variable domain: KAGVTQTPRYLIKTRGQQVTLSCSPISGHRSVSWYQQTPGQGLQFLFEYFSETQRNKGNFPGRFSGRQFSNSRSEMNVSTLELGDSALYLCASSLDWEDNTGELFFGEGSRLTVL.

On this clonotype itself: A read error may explain this, as a much larger clone is one base away. The chain uses TRBV5-5 and TRBJ2-5, with D perhaps being TRBD1 or TRBD2 (5 bases each). Germline V gene lookup returns CDR1 SGHKS and CDR2 YYEKEE (reference sequence). The CDR3 extends over 14 amino acids. This CDR3 is CACSLGDLQETQYF. For the CDR3, the DNA is TGTGCCTGCAGCTTAGGGGACCTACAAGAGACCCAGTACTTC. Variable domain in full (rest from reference TRBV5-5 and TRBJ2-5): DAGVTQSPTHLIKTRGQQVTLRCSPISGHKSVSWYQQVLGQGPQFIFQYYEKEERGRGNFPDRFSARQFPNYSSELNVNALLLGDSALYLCACSLGDLQETQYFGPGTRLLVL.

The rearrangement uses TRBV20-1 and TRBJ1-1, with D tentatively TRBD1 (5 bases). The germline V gene encodes CDR1 DFQATT and CDR2 SNEGSKA (reference sequence). This CDR3 has 13 amino acids. Trimming took off 6 bases at V and 4 bases at J, with 15 bases between the two ends. DNA of the CDR3: TGCAGTGCGGCGCAGGGTCGGGGCACTGAAGCTTTCTTT. Translated: CSAAQGRGTEAFF.

Remarks on this clonotype: A single base separates this from a much larger clone, so it may be a read error. The chain uses TRBV20-1 and TRBJ2-3, with 10 bases fitting TRBD2. After removal of 6 bases from V and 4 bases from J, the junction contained 10 bases not matched to a gene. The CDR3 is made up of 15 amino acids. Germline V gene lookup returns CDR1 DFQATT and CDR2 SNEGSKA (reference sequence). In DNA form, the CDR3 reads TGCAGTGCCAAACCCCTAGCGGGGGCAGCAGATACGCAGTATTTT. As protein: CSAKPLAGAADTQYF.

The rearrangement links TRBV2 to TRBJ1-2; the D is unclear. This CDR3 is built from 13 residues. Trimming removed 10 bases from V and 4 bases from J, with 16 bases in between. Germline values: CDR1 SNHLY, CDR2 FYNNEI. CDR3 DNA sequence: TGTGCCACCTTGCGCCAGCCAACCTATGGCTACACCTTC. This encodes CATLRQPTYGYTF.

The chain employs TRBV25-1 and TRBJ2-5; 11 positions match TRBD2. The trim removed 10 bases at V and 1 base at J, leaving 5 bases unmatched. CDR1 and CDR2 from the germline V gene are MGHDK and SYGVNS. CDR3 length equals 14 residues. The CDR3 protein is CATGLAGIQETQYF. CDR3 nucleotides: TGTGCCACCGGACTAGCGGGCATCCAAGAGACCCAGTACTTC.

The V call is TRBV14, the J call TRBJ2-7, with no clear D. Trimming stripped 0 bases from V and 0 bases from J, with 9 bases between. The CDR3 is 15 amino acids. Germline V gene sequence: CDR1 SGHDN, CDR2 FVKESK. DNA of the CDR3: TGTGCCAGCAGCCAAGAAGCAGACTTCTCCTACGAGCAGTACTTC. Protein: CASSQEADFSYEQYF.

There are many counts of this clonotype. This chain uses TRBV2 with TRBJ2-7; 11 positions agree with TRBD1. The V and J ends lost 6 bases and 5 bases, in that order; junction bases with no gene match: 3. Germline loops: CDR1 SNHLY, CDR2 FYNNEI. The CDR3 length is 13 residues. The CDR3 spells CASRGTGGDEQYF. CDR3 sequence (DNA): TGTGCCAGCAGGGGGACAGGGGGGGACGAGCAGTACTTC.

On this clonotype itself: This could be a read error, since a much larger clone is one nucleotide away. The chain links TRBV10-3 to TRBJ2-7; perhaps TRBD1 as D (6 bases). The V gene's germline CDR1 is ENHRY and CDR2 SYGVKD. The CDR3 is made up of 12 amino acids. The germline V and J ends were trimmed by 9 bases and 5 bases, with 14 bases remaining between them. The CDR3 sequence: CAIGGTGNEQYF. CDR3 sequence (DNA): TGTGCCATTGGGGGTACAGGGAACGAGCAGTACTTC.

This clonotype was seen a handful of times. The chain is built from TRBV20-1 and TRBJ2-5; 8 positions match TRBD1. The V gene end was trimmed by 3 bases and the J gene end by 0 bases; junction bases not matched to a gene: 6. The CDR3 has 15 amino acids. Germline V lookup: CDR1 DFQATT, CDR2 SNEGSKA (reference sequence). CDR3 DNA: TGCAGTGCTAGCTTACAGGGGGAGGACCAAGAGACCCAGTACTTC. Translating it yields CSASLQGEDQETQYF.

This clonotype has ten or more counts. The chain has TRBV7-6 and TRBJ2-7, with 7 bases that match TRBD2. V shed 1 base, J shed 3 bases, and the junction held 6 bases outside the gene matches. Germline V gives CDR1 SGHVS, CDR2 FNYEAQ. The CDR3 consists of 15 residues. CDR3 protein: CASSLEAGVFYEQYF. The DNA of the CDR3 is TGTGCCAGCAGCTTAGAGGCGGGAGTCTTCTACGAGCAGTACTTC.

This clonotype was seen at least ten times. V and J are TRBV20-1 and TRBJ1-2; D perhaps matches TRBD1 (6 bases). The CDR3 runs 14 residues. V was trimmed by 6 bases and J by 6 bases, leaving 20 bases between them. Germline V CDR1 and CDR2: DFQATT, SNEGSKA (reference sequence). CDR3 sequence (DNA): TGCAGTGCCCTTCGGGGGCCTTTACCCCATGGCTACACCTTC. It specifies CSALRGPLPHGYTF.

This clonotype was observed a few times. The V call is TRBV20-1, the J call TRBJ2-4; 10 bases are a match to TRBD2. CDR1 DFQATT and CDR2 SNEGSKA come from the germline V gene (reference sequence). The CDR3 totals 14 residues. The ends lost 6 bases at V and 13 bases at J; junction bases unmatched: 15. The CDR3 bases are TGCAGTGCCATAAGCGGGGGGGTCTACAATGAGCAGTACTTC. As protein: CSAISGGVYNEQYF.

In its sample, this clonotype was seen a few times. This sequence joins TRBV7-9 and TRBJ1-6; perhaps TRBD1 as D (5 bases). The V end was cut by 4 bases, the J end by 7 bases, with 11 bases between. Germline V gene sequence: CDR1 SEHNR, CDR2 FQNEAQ (reference sequence). The CDR3 sequence is 14 residues long. The CDR3 DNA follows: TGTGCCAGCAGCTCTCTGGGACCCAATTCACCCCTCCACTTT. Protein: CASSSLGPNSPLHF.

This clonotype was found a few times. The junction and the germline gene differ at one end; a read error may be behind it. V usage is TRBV7-8 and J usage is TRBJ2-6, with D possibly matching TRBD1 (5 bases). The germline V gene has CDR1 SGHVS and CDR2 FQNEAQ. The CDR3 is 17 amino acids. This CDR3 is CASSLAHGFSGANVRTF. The CDR3 region has the DNA TGTGCCAGCAGCTTAGCGCACGGGTTCTCTGGGGCCAACGTCCGGACTTTC. Together with reference TRBV7-8 and TRBJ2-6, the CDR3 gives the full variable domain: GAGVSQSPRYKVAKRGQDVALRCDPISGHVSLFWYQQALGQGPEFLTYFQNEAQLDKSGLPSDRFFAERPEGSVSTLKIQRTQQEDSAVYLCASSLAHGFSGANVRTFGAGSRLTVL.

This clonotype has a count of ten or more. This chain's CDR3 is CSAKGQGMETQYF. CDR3 DNA: TGCAGTGCTAAAGGACAGGGGATGGAGACCCAGTACTTC. The rearrangement links TRBV20-1 to TRBJ2-5; 9 positions agree with TRBD1. The germline V gene encodes CDR1 DFQATT and CDR2 SNEGSKA (reference sequence). The CDR3 covers 13 residues. The V segment lost 4 bases and the J segment 5 bases; nucleotides outside the gene matches: 5.

This clonotype was observed at least ten times. In DNA form, the CDR3 reads TGTGCCAGCACCCCGGACAGCAACTATGGCTACACCTTC. Translating it yields CASTPDSNYGYTF. V usage is TRBV6-5 and J usage is TRBJ1-2; weak D call: TRBD1 (6 bases). CDR3 length equals 13 residues. In germline, CDR1 is MNHEY, CDR2 SVGAGI. Trimming took 7 bases from V and 2 from J, leaving 11 bases between them.

This clonotype was seen ten or more times. With a much larger clone just one base away, this may be a read error. The rearrangement links TRBV29-1 to TRBJ2-7, with TRBD2 matching over 7 bases. Germline assignment: CDR1 SQVTM and CDR2 ANQGSEA. CDR3 length: 13 residues. Trimming removed 7 bases from V and 7 bases from J; junction bases left unmatched: 13. CDR3 bases: TGCAGCGCTCAGCGGGGTACAAACAATGAGCAGTACTTC. It specifies CSAQRGTNNEQYF.

The chain couples TRBV19 to TRBJ2-3; TRBD2 is a possible D gene (5 bases). Trimming took off 3 bases at V and 6 bases at J, with 13 bases between the two ends. From germline, CDR1 is LNHDA and CDR2 SQIVND (reference sequence). The CDR3 extends over 14 amino acids. The CDR3: CASSMSGRQDTQYF. The CDR3 DNA is TGTGCCAGTAGTATGAGCGGTCGGCAGGATACGCAGTATTTT.

The table lists this clonotype with a few counts. The J gene is TRBJ2-1, the V gene TRBV2; weak D call: TRBD2 (5 bases). Germline V gene lookup returns CDR1 SNHLY and CDR2 FYNNEI. The CDR3 contains 16 residues. V lost 4 bases and J 0 bases, leaving 13 bases between the germline ends. CDR3 nucleotides: TGTGCCAGCAGTGGAGAGCGGCTGAGCTCCTACAATGAGCAGTTCTTC. It is translated as CASSGERLSSYNEQFF.

This sequence joins TRBV7-8 and TRBJ2-3; no clear D gene. The V end was cut by 7 bases, the J end by 4 bases, with 15 bases between. This CDR3 contains 14 residues. Germline CDR1 is SGHVS and CDR2 is FQNEAQ. Here the CDR3 DNA reads TGTGCCAGCATCGGTGAAGGGTTCGCAGATACGCAGTATTTT. Translated, it gives CASIGEGFADTQYF.